This entry lists 11 T cell receptor beta chains sequenced from one sample in a study of graft-versus-host responses after intestinal transplantation. Using immunoSEQ multiplex PCR, the repertoire was profiled, and TCRdb retains in-frame clones only, with some absent. The sample records roughly 85,000 clones, around 93% being singletons. These receptors' antigens are unknown. This material consisted of unstimulated CD8+ T cells sorted from spleen or lymph node cells, taken before transplant. These receptors all stem from a human donor who was the organ donor for an intestinal transplant.

The rearrangement links TRBV28 to TRBJ2-2, with D unclear. This CDR3 is 11 amino acids long. CDR1 MDHEN and CDR2 SYDVKM come from the germline V gene. Trimming pared 5 bases from V and 7 bases from J, leaving 5 bases between. The CDR3 nucleotides are TGTGCCAGCAGTCTTTACGGGGAGCTGTTTTTT. Translating it yields CASSLYGELFF.

As concerns this clone: The junction differs from germline at one of its ends, possibly a read error. The chain carries TRBV11-2 and TRBJ1-2; tentative D call: TRBD1 (5 bases). The CDR3 is 19 residues long. Germline V gives CDR1 SGHAT, CDR2 FQNNGV. The CDR3 reads CVSSNTLSGTWALNYGYTF. The CDR3 nucleotides are TGTGTCAGCAGCAATACACTATCCGGGACCTGGGCCCTTAACTATGGCTACACCTTC.

The CDR3 protein is CASRFQGQPNYGYTF. The CDR3 DNA reads TGTGCAAGTCGCTTTCAGGGGCAGCCTAACTATGGCTACACCTTC. This chain joins TRBV12-2 and TRBJ1-2; the table calls TRBD1, which could not be checked here. TRBV12-2 is deemed a pseudogene. The CDR3 spans 15 residues.

This chain uses TRBV7-9 with TRBJ1-1, with no clear D. Trimming left V 7 bases short and J 0 bases short, with 15 bases between. Looked up from germline, CDR1 is SEHNR and CDR2 is FQNEAQ (reference sequence). This CDR3 contains 15 residues. In nucleotides, the CDR3 is TGTGCCAGCACCCACTCTCCCACCATGAACACTGAAGCTTTCTTT. As protein: CASTHSPTMNTEAFF.

The chain employs TRBV5-4 and TRBJ2-2, with D unresolved. The germline V gene has CDR1 SGHNT and CDR2 YYREEE (reference sequence). Trimming took off 4 bases at V and 4 bases at J, with 8 bases between the two ends. The CDR3 extends over 13 amino acids. The DNA for the CDR3 is TGTGCCAGCAGCCTCACAAGCACCGGGGAGCTGTTTTTT. Its translation is CASSLTSTGELFF.

The genes are TRBV19 and TRBJ2-7, with D possibly being TRBD2 (6 bases). Trimming removed 3 bases at V and 5 bases at J, with 8 bases between. This CDR3 is 12 amino acids long. The germline CDR1 and CDR2 sequences are LNHDA and SQIVND (reference sequence). In nucleotides, the CDR3 is TGTGCCAGTAGTATGGGCGGGGACGAGCAGTACTTC. It specifies CASSMGGDEQYF.

The gene calls are TRBV2 and TRBJ2-7; 9 positions match TRBD2. The V and J ends lost 6 bases and 3 bases, in that order; junction bases with no gene match: 21. The CDR3 consists of 19 residues. CDR1 and CDR2 from the germline V gene are SNHLY and FYNNEI. The CDR3 sequence: CASRKNQVAGVIFYYEQYF. The CDR3, as DNA: TGTGCCAGCAGAAAGAACCAGGTAGCGGGAGTCATCTTTTACTACGAGCAGTACTTC.

V and J are TRBV27 and TRBJ1-1, with D perhaps TRBD1 (5 bases). The CDR3 length is 17 residues. The V gene lost 5 bases and the J gene lost 0 bases, with 19 bases spanning the gap. Germline V CDR1 and CDR2: MNHEY, SMNVEV (reference sequence). Here the CDR3 DNA reads TGTGCCAGCAGTCTAACCAAGGGACGGCCATTGAACACTGAAGCTTTCTTT. As protein: CASSLTKGRPLNTEAFF.

This clone appeared a few times. This sequence joins TRBV2 and TRBJ1-4; D gene unclear. The CDR3 is 13 amino acids. Germline V CDR1 and CDR2: SNHLY, FYNNEI. The V end was cut by 6 bases, the J end by 3 bases, with 8 bases between. The CDR3 sequence is CASRTGSNEKLFF. The CDR3 bases are TGTGCCAGCAGGACCGGATCTAATGAAAAACTGTTTTTT.

V is TRBV5-1 and J is TRBJ1-2; D is unclear. The CDR3 consists of 16 residues. V lost 3 bases and J lost 0, with 15 bases in between. Looked up from germline, CDR1 is SGHRS and CDR2 is YFSETQ. CDR3 bases: TGCGCCAGCAGCTCCGAATTCCCTCCTGCTAACTATGGCTACACCTTC. Translating gives CASSSEFPPANYGYTF. The variable domain in full, with the rest retrieved from reference TRBV5-1 and TRBJ1-2, is KAGVTQTPRYLIKTRGQQVTLSCSPISGHRSVSWYQQTPGQGLQFLFEYFSETQRNKGNFPGRFSGRQFSNSRSEMNVSTLELGDSALYLCASSSEFPPANYGYTFGSGTRLTVV.

This chain joins TRBV5-1 and TRBJ2-3, with 10 bases that match TRBD2. Germline-derived CDR1 and CDR2 are SGHRS and YFSETQ. The trim removed 0 bases at V and 0 bases at J, leaving 1 base unmatched. The length of the CDR3 is 16 residues. Here the CDR3 DNA reads TGCGCCAGCAGCTTGGAAGCGGGGGGGAGCACAGATACGCAGTATTTT. Translating gives CASSLEAGGSTDTQYF.